What follows is one T cell receptor beta chain and its context. The data were taken from a study of blood T cell repertoires in COVID-19. The CDR3 extends over 14 amino acids. Germline trimming cut 4 bases from V and 7 bases from J; bases unmatched to any gene: 6. The germline CDR1 and CDR2 sequences are MNHEY and SVGAGI. Study processing details: Reference gene primer amplification in the assay estimated nucleated cell counts. Generated by immunoSEQ multiplex PCR, the TCRdb table keeps only in-frame clones and is missing some. V and J calls and clone size come straight from that table; D and trimming were deduced from the DNA. The sample includes around 280,000 clones, almost 90% of them seen just once.

The chain couples TRBV6-5 to TRBJ2-1, with 8 bases lining up with TRBD2. The sequence was obtained from a woman under 40 with COVID-19, enrolled during active disease. The sequencing sample was made of peripheral blood. The CDR3 bases are TGTGCCAGCAGTTCAGCGGGAGAGGATAATGAGCAGTTCTTC. It is translated as CASSSAGEDNEQFF.